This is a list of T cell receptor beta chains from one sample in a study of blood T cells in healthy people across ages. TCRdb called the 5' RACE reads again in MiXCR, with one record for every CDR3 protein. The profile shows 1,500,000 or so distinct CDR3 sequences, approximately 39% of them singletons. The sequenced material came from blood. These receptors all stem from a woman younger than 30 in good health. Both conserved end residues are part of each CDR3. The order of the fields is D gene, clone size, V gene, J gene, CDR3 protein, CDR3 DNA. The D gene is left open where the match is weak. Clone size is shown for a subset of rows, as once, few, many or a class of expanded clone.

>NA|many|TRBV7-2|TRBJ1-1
CASTFPNVPPTEAFF
TGTGCCAGCACATTCCCCAATGTACCACCCACTGAAGCTTTCTTT
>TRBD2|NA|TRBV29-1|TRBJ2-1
CSLDPSGLSYNEQFF
TGCAGCCTAGACCCTAGCGGGTTATCCTACAATGAGCAGTTCTTC
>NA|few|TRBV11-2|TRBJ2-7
CASSIHSRDHSYEQYF
TGTGCCAGCAGCATCCATTCGCGGGACCACTCCTACGAGCAGTACTTC
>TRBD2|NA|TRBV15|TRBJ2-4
CATSMGTSGRYF
TGTGCCACCAGCATGGGGACTAGCGGTCGGTACTTC
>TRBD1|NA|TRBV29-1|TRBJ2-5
CSVERTYRGETQYF
TGCAGCGTTGAAAGAACGTACAGGGGTGAGACCCAGTACTTC
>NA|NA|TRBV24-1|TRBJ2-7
CATSDPGSPYEQYF
TGTGCCACCAGTGATCCGGGATCCCCCTACGAGCAGTACTTC
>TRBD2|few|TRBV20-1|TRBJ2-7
CSAGTSGSNYNEQYF
TGCAGTGCCGGGACTAGCGGGAGTAACTACAATGAGCAGTACTTC
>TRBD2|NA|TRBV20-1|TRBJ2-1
CSARDAGLALSSYNEQFF
TGCAGTGCTAGAGATGCCGGACTAGCGCTGAGCTCCTACAATGAGCAGTTCTTC
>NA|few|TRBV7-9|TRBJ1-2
CASSLTGTFYGYTF
TGTGCCAGCAGCCTAACCGGGACATTCTATGGCTACACCTTC
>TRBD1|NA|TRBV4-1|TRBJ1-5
CASSRLQGFGQPQHF
TGCGCCAGCAGCCGCCTACAGGGGTTTGGTCAGCCCCAGCATTTT
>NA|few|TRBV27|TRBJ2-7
CASSLWAVGAYEQYF
TGTGCCAGCAGCCTTTGGGCAGTGGGGGCCTACGAGCAGTACTTC
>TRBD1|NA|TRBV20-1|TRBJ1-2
CSASTGGASYYGYTF
TGCAGTGCTTCGACAGGGGGCGCTTCTTACTATGGCTACACCTTC
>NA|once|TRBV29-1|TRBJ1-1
CGAAANTEAFF
TGCGGGGCAGCAGCGAACACTGAAGCTTTCTTT
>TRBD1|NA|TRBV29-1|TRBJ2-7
CSVDRGSYEQYF
TGCAGCGTGGACAGGGGGAGCTACGAGCAGTACTTC
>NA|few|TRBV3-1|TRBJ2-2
CASSQDWLASTGELFF
TGTGCCAGCAGCCAAGATTGGCTAGCGAGCACCGGGGAGCTGTTTTTT
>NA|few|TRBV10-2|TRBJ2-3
CATSGPNTDTQYF
TGCGCCACATCTGGACCAAACACAGATACGCAGTATTTT
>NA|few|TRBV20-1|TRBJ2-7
CSASPITEQYF
TGCAGTGCTAGCCCAATTACCGAGCAGTACTTC
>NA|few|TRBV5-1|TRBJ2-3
CASSFAVADTQYF
TGCGCCAGCAGCTTCGCAGTGGCAGATACGCAGTATTTT
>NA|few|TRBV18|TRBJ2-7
CASSPAAGSNEQYF
TGTGCCAGCTCCCCAGCCGCGGGGAGTAACGAGCAGTACTTC
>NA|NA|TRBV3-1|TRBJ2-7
CASSQDRVRYEQYF
TGTGCCAGCAGCCAAGATCGCGTACGCTACGAGCAGTACTTC
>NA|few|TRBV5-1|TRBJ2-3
CASSPDDPRTDTQYF
TGCGCCAGCAGCCCGGACGACCCTCGCACAGATACGCAGTATTTT
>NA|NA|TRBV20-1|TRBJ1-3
CSASDSLSGNTIYF
TGCAGTGCTAGCGATTCGCTCTCTGGAAACACCATATATTTT
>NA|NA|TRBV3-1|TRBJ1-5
CASSQGPGPQHF
TGTGCCAGCAGCCAAGGACCTGGACCCCAGCATTTT
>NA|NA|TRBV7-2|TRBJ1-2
CASSFFGYGYTF
TGTGCCAGCAGCTTCTTTGGCTATGGCTACACCTTC
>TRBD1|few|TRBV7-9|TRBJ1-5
CASSLGQGRGNQPQHF
TGTGCCAGCAGCTTAGGACAGGGGAGGGGCAATCAGCCCCAGCATTTT
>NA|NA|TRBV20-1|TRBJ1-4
CSAREKGRGLFF
TGCAGTGCTAGAGAAAAAGGACGCGGGCTGTTTTTT
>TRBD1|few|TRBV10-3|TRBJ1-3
CAIGEQGGSGNTIYF
TGTGCCATCGGGGAACAGGGGGGTTCTGGAAACACCATATATTTT
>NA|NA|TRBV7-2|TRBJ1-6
CASGVRGGATYNSPLHF
TGTGCCAGCGGCGTCCGGGGGGGAGCTACCTATAATTCACCCCTCCACTTT
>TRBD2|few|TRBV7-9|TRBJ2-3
CASSFAGLAGRSTDTQYF
TGTGCCAGCAGCTTTGCAGGACTAGCGGGTCGTAGCACAGATACGCAGTATTTT
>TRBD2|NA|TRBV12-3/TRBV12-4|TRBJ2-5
CASSLWASGRETQYF
TGTGCCAGCAGTTTATGGGCTAGCGGGAGAGAGACCCAGTACTTC
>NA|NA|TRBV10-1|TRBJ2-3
CASSELGISTDTQYF
TGCGCCAGCAGTGAGCTGGGAATTAGCACAGATACGCAGTATTTT
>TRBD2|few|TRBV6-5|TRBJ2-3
CASRGLAGSTQYF
TGTGCCAGCAGAGGACTAGCGGGGAGTACGCAGTATTTT
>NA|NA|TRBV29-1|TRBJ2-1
CSVEDRMAATGGEQFF
TGCAGCGTTGAAGATAGGATGGCGGCGACTGGGGGTGAGCAGTTCTTC
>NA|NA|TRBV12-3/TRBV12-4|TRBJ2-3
CASRGVAADTDTQYF
TGTGCCAGCAGAGGGGTGGCAGCAGACACAGATACGCAGTATTTT
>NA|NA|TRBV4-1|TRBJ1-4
CASSQEVVGEELFF
TGCGCCAGCAGCCAAGAGGTCGTGGGTGAAGAACTGTTTTTT
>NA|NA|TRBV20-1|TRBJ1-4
CSARDGDVLITTNEKLFF
TGCAGTGCTAGAGATGGGGACGTGTTGATTACAACTAATGAAAAACTGTTTTTT
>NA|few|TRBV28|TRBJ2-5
CASNKATGGRPSQYF
TGTGCCAGCAATAAGGCCACCGGTGGTCGACCGTCCCAGTACTTC
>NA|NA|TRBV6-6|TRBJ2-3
CASSYRGRGADTQYF
TGTGCCAGCAGTTACAGGGGCAGGGGAGCAGATACGCAGTATTTT
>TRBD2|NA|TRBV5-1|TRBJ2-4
CASSLGGLAGGLDIQYF
TGCGCCAGCAGCTTGGGCGGACTAGCGGGAGGTTTGGACATTCAGTACTTC
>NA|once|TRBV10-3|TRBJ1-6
CAISDGSNRIPHF
TGTGCCATCAGTGACGGGTCGAACAGGATTCCCCACTTT
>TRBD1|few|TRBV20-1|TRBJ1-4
CSAPKVAGGREKLFF
TGCAGTGCCCCGAAGGTGGCAGGGGGTCGGGAAAAACTGTTTTTT
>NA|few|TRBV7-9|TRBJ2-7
CASSSRREPYEQYF
TGTGCCAGCAGCTCGCGCAGGGAACCTTACGAGCAGTACTTC
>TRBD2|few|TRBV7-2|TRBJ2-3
CASGTSRGRITDTQYF
TGTGCCAGCGGAACCTCCCGCGGGAGGATCACAGATACGCAGTATTTT
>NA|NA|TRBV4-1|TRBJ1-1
CASSQVVGASNTEAFF
TGCGCCAGCAGCCAAGTCGTGGGGGCGTCGAACACTGAAGCTTTCTTT
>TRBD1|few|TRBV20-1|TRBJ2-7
CSALERTGHNEQYF
TGCAGTGCCCTAGAACGGACAGGGCACAACGAGCAGTACTTC